This record covers a single TCR beta chain. This specimen belongs to a study of blood T cell repertoires in COVID-19. Background on the study: Specimens from acute and convalescent COVID-19 originated in the United States, Italy and Spain. T cells, B-cell-depleted T cells, or PBMCs provided the cDNA or gDNA that served as material.

The CDR3 covers 13 residues. V lost 3 bases and J lost 5, with 7 bases in between. Germline V CDR1 and CDR2: KGHSH, LQKENI. In the original analysis: For nucleated cells, counts were estimated from reference gene primer amplification. Repertoires were generated with immunoSEQ multiplex PCR, while TCRdb's copy carries only in-frame clones and drops some. The V and J calls and clone size come from that table; D and trimming were worked out from the DNA. This sample has 50,000 to 85,000 clones, with about four fifths found just once. The genes are TRBV18 and TRBJ1-4; no firm D call. The sequence was obtained from a human donor in a cohort sampled during active COVID-19. Material: peripheral blood. CDR3 DNA: TGTGCCAGCTCACCGTCCCAGAATGAAAAACTGTTTTTT. It encodes CASSPSQNEKLFF. Looking up the rest from reference TRBV18 and TRBJ1-4 gives the full variable domain: NAGVMQNPRHLVRRRGQEARLRCSPMKGHSHVYWYRQLPEEGLKFMVYLQKENIIDESGMPKERFSAEFPKEGPSILRIQQVVRGDSAAYFCASSPSQNEKLFFGSGTQLSVL.